Detailed here is one T cell receptor beta chain. Antigen: not known. The record originates from a study of regulatory T cells in long-lasting Graves disease. Stated time point: newly diagnosed GD, antithyroid drugs for less than 3 months. PBMCs were the source of the RNA used for TCR sequencing. The CDR3 length is 14 residues. V was trimmed by 3 bases and J by 1 base, leaving 9 bases between them. The germline CDR1 and CDR2 sequences are LNHDA and SQIVND (reference sequence). Study results and limitations: For persistent Graves' patients, TCR diversity was lower than for newly diagnosed ones.

Researchers made TCR beta libraries by using iRepertoire HTBI primers and running Arm-PCR on CDR3 regions. TCRdb fed the multiplex PCR reads into MiXCR, producing one record per CDR3 protein. The profile shows 680,000 or so distinct CDR3 sequences, 16% of them singletons. The same sample was also used in a study of T cells in Graves' hyperthyroidism and ophthalmopathy. From that second work: The TCR CDR3 was amplified in a first-round RT-PCR using the HTBI primer set. For ophthalmopathy, model prediction preceded onset by a median roughly 5.9 months.

The sequence came from a woman aged 25 to 45 with Graves disease. The chain carries TRBV19 and TRBJ1-1; unclear D gene. The sequences come from peripheral blood mononuclear cells (PBMCs), collected at new diagnosis, from a patient treated with antithyroid drugs. CDR3 coding DNA: TGTGCCAGTAGTATGATCCCAGGGAACACTGAAGCTTTCTTT. It codes for CASSMIPGNTEAFF.